One sample yielded the 5 T cell receptor beta chains listed below, sequenced in a study of CD4+ T cells in melanoma. Clones were sequenced by immunoSEQ multiplex PCR, and TCRdb holds only the in-frame ones, with some missing. The sample holds roughly 54,000 clones, about 91% seen once. Material: peripheral blood. The receptors here all came from a human donor with melanoma.

This clone has only one observation. The V call is TRBV5-1, the J call TRBJ1-2, with no clear D. Trimming stripped 0 bases from V and 5 bases from J, with 11 bases between. This CDR3 region has 14 residues. Per germline, CDR1 SGHRS and CDR2 YFSETQ. The CDR3 nucleotides read TGCGCCAGCAGCTTGGAAGGGCGGCCGTATGGCTACACCTTC. Translating it yields CASSLEGRPYGYTF.

This clone occurred once. The chain has TRBV30 and TRBJ2-7, with a tentative D call TRBD1 (5 bases). CDR3 length equals 13 residues. Trimming removed 3 bases from V and 2 bases from J, with 11 bases in between. Per the germline V gene, CDR1 is GTSNPN and CDR2 is SVGIG (reference sequence). CDR3 in amino acids: CAWSSTVTYEQYF. CDR3 in DNA: TGTGCCTGGAGCTCGACAGTGACCTACGAGCAGTACTTC. Full variable domain (remainder filled in from reference TRBV30 and TRBJ2-7): SQTIHQWPATLVQPVGSPLSLECTVEGTSNPNLYWYRQAAGRGLQLLFYSVGIGQISSEVPQNLSASRPQDRQFILSSKKLLLSDSGFYLCAWSSTVTYEQYFGPGTRLTVT.

Worth noting for this clone: The junction does not match germline at one end; this may be a read error. The V and J genes are TRBV16 and TRBJ1-2; a weak D match, TRBD1 (6 bases). This CDR3 contains 13 residues. Germline V CDR1 and CDR2: KGHSY, FQNENV. The chain's CDR3 is CASGQSKGDGYTF. The CDR3 DNA is TGTGCCAGCGGCCAATCGAAGGGGGATGGCTACACCTTC. Drawing the rest from reference TRBV16 and TRBJ1-2, the complete variable domain is GEEVAQTPKHLVRGEGQKAKLYCAPIKGHSYVFWYQQVLKNEFKFLISFQNENVFDETGMPKERFSAKCLPNSPCSLEIQATKLEDSAVYFCASGQSKGDGYTFGSGTRLTVV.

V is TRBV5-4 and J is TRBJ2-7; D gene uncertain. Germline CDR1 and CDR2: SGHNT and YYREEE (reference sequence). The V end was cut by 4 bases, the J end by 0 bases, with 14 bases between. CDR3 length: 15 residues. This CDR3 is CASSPVPMASYEQYF. The CDR3 DNA sequence: TGTGCCAGCAGCCCCGTGCCGATGGCCTCCTACGAGCAGTACTTC.

As DNA, the CDR3 is TGTGCCATCAGTGAGTTTGCCAGGCATAATTCACCCCTCCACTTT. It translates to CAISEFARHNSPLHF. V usage is TRBV10-3 and J usage is TRBJ1-6; D is ambiguous. Deletions cut 1 base from V and 5 bases from J, with 9 bases between. The CDR3 has 15 residues. The germline CDR1 and CDR2 sequences are ENHRY and SYGVKD.